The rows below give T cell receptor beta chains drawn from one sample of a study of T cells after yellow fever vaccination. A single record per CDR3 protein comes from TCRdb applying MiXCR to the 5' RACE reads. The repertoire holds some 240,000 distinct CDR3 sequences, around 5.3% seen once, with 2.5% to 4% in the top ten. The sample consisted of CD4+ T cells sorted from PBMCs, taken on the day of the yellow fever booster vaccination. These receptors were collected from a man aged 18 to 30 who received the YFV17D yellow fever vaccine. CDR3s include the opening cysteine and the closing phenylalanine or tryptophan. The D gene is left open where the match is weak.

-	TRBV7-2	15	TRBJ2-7	CASSDETAVVSEQYF
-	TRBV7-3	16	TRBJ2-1	CASSDRGGGSYNEQFF
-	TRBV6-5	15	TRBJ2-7	CASRSRITSPYEQYF
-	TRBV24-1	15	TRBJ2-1	CATSDRLVSSNEQFF
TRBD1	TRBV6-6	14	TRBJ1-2	CASNLGQGGYGYTF
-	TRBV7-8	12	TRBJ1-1	CASSSWGEEAFF
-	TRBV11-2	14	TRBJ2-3	CASSQGGTPDTQYF
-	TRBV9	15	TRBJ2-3	CASSVVGGLEDTQYF
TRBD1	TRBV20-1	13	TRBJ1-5	CSANRGVGQPQHF
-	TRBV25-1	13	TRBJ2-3	CASSRDSPDTQYF
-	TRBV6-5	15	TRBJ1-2	CASSPKGPASHGYTF
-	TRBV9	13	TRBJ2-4	CASSTGRVNIQYF
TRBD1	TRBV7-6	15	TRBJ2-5	CASSLAGTVGGTQYF
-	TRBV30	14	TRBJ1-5	CAWSLGQGNQPQHF
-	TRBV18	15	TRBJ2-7	CASSPSSPGFHEQYF
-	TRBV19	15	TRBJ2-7	CASSEGHSTSYEQYF
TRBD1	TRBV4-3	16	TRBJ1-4	CASSQDTGAGNEKLFF
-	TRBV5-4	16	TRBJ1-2	CASSLADFWINYGYTF
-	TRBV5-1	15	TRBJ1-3	CASSSGAYSGNTIYF
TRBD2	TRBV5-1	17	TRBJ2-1	CASSGTASGPLLSLQFF
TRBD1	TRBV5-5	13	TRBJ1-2	CASSRDRDYGYTF
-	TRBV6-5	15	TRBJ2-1	CASSYAWGRNNEQFF
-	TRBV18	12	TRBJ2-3	CASSSVTDTQYF
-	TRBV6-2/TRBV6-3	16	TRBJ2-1	CASSYPARTVYNEQFF
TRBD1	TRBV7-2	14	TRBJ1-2	CASSLAWTGNSYTF
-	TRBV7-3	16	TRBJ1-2	CASSPDAGVGDYGYTF
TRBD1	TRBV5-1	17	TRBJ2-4	CASSHSGTGEKKNIQYF
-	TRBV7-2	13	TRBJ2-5	CASTLVRGETQYF
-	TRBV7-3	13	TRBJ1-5	CASSTRRGQPQHF
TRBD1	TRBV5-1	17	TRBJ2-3	CASSWGHPGQGTDTQYF
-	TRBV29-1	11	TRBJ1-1	CSGAPGPEAFF
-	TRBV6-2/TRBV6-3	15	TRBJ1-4	CASSSEDSPREALFF
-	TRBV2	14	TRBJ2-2	CASSEFRNTGELFF
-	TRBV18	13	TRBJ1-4	CASSPPVGEKLFF
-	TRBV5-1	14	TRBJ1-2	CASGIARAGYGYTF
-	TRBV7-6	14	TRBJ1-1	CASSLATGYTEAFF
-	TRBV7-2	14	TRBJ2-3	CASSLALWGDTQYF
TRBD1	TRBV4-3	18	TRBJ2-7	CASSQDPTGTGGPYEQYF